The 7 T cell receptor beta chains presented below share a single source sample, sequenced in a study of T cells in Graves' hyperthyroidism and ophthalmopathy (dated by TCRdb to about 2019). Libraries were built with multiplex PCR. The sequencer was an Illumina HiSeq 2000. The TCR beta CDR3 regions were amplified from the RNA transcripts. The TCR CDR3 was subjected to a first round of RT-PCR using the HTBI primer set and the Qiagen OneStep RT-PCR kit. Starting from the raw public reads, TCRdb applied fastp trimming at Q25, assembled clones with MiXCR and retained in-frame beta chains. Duplicate CDR3 protein sequences are folded into a single record with the most common DNA and genes. The sample table contains under 300,000 distinct CDR3 sequences; only one count was recorded for 14% to 15% of them. Clones ranked in the top ten supply 13% of the sample. Sequences were obtained from blood. Receptor source: a woman between 40 and 50 years old with Graves' hyperthyroidism that later progressed to Graves' ophthalmopathy.

This chain uses TRBV14 with TRBJ2-1, with 10 bases identical to TRBD1. Trimming took 3 bases from V and 0 from J; bases not matched to a gene: 8. Germline V CDR1 and CDR2: SGHDN, FVKESK. CDR3 length equals 18 residues. The CDR3 DNA sequence: TGTGCCAGCAGCCACTACGGGACAGGGGTCAGCTCCTACAATGAGCAGTTCTTC. Its protein product is CASSHYGTGVSSYNEQFF.

The V call is TRBV10-2, the J call TRBJ2-1; D gene uncertain. The V gene's germline CDR1 is WSHSY and CDR2 SAAADI. This CDR3 contains 16 residues. With 2 bases removed from V and 0 bases from J, the gap between germline ends came to 11 bases. This CDR3 is CASSEKTYSSYNEQFF. The CDR3, as DNA: TGCGCCAGCAGTGAGAAGACCTACTCCTCCTACAATGAGCAGTTCTTC.

This clonotype was recorded many times. The chain carries TRBV5-1 and TRBJ1-4, with D perhaps matching TRBD1 (5 bases). CDR1 and CDR2 (germline): SGHRS, YFSETQ. This CDR3 is 14 amino acids long. V lost 1 base to trimming and J lost 6 bases, with 10 bases between them. The CDR3 DNA sequence: TGCGCCAGCAGCTTGTTCGGGGGAGATGAAAAACTGTTTTTT. Translated: CASSLFGGDEKLFF.

This clonotype was seen ten or more times. This chain links TRBV2 with TRBJ1-5; tentatively, D is TRBD1 (5 bases). Germline V gene lookup returns CDR1 SNHLY and CDR2 FYNNEI. V dropped 5 bases and J dropped 2 bases, with 10 bases sitting between them. The CDR3 has 14 residues. The CDR3 region has the DNA TGTGCCAGCAGTCCAGGGTGGGGCAATCAGCCCCAGCATTTT. Its translation: CASSPGWGNQPQHF.

This clonotype appeared many times. The V gene is TRBV4-2, the J gene TRBJ1-1; D uncertain. In germline, CDR1 is LGHNA, CDR2 YNFKEQ. V was clipped by 0 bases and J by 5 bases, with 10 bases between them. This CDR3 contains 14 residues. The CDR3 DNA follows: TGTGCCAGCAGCCAAGAGGCGGGTTGGACTGAAGCTTTCTTT. As protein: CASSQEAGWTEAFF.

This clonotype was detected ten times or more. The chain combines TRBV7-2 with TRBJ2-7; possible D gene TRBD1, 6 bases. The germline gives CDR1 SGHTA, CDR2 FQGNSA. This CDR3 contains 14 residues. The V gene lost 4 bases and the J gene lost 1 base, with 11 bases spanning the gap. The CDR3 bases are TGTGCCAGCAGCTCAACAGGGATTTCCTACGAGCAGTACTTC. It codes for CASSSTGISYEQYF. The entire variable domain, with the rest obtained from reference TRBV7-2 and TRBJ2-7, is as follows: GAGVSQSPSNKVTEKGKDVELRCDPISGHTALYWYRQSLGQGLEFLIYFQGNSAPDKSGLPSDRFSAERTGGSVSTLTIQRTQQEDSAVYLCASSSTGISYEQYFGPGTRLTVT.

This clonotype was seen many times. The chain has TRBV10-3 and TRBJ2-1, with 10 bases aligning to TRBD2. The CDR3 is made up of 13 amino acids. Germline assignment: CDR1 ENHRY and CDR2 SYGVKD. The J segment lost 6 bases and the V segment lost 6 bases, leaving 2 bases of the junction unmatched. The CDR3 spells CAIRGTSANEQFF. As DNA, the CDR3 is TGTGCCATCAGGGGGACTAGCGCCAATGAGCAGTTCTTC.